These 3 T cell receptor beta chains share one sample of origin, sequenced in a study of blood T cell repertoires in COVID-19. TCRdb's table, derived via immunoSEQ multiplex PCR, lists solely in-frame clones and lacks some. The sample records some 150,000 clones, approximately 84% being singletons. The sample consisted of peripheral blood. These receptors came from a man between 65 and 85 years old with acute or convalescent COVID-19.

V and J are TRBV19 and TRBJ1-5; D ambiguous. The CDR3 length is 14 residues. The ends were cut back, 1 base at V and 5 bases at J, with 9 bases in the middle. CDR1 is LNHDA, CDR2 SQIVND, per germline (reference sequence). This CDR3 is CASSIVIRDQPQHF. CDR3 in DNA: TGTGCCAGTAGTATAGTGATACGGGATCAGCCCCAGCATTTT.

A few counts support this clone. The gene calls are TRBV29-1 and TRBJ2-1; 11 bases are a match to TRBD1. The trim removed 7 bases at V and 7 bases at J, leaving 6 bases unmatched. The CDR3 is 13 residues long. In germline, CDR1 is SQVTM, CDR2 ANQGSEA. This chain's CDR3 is CSARRDRGNEQFF. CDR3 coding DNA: TGCAGCGCTCGCCGGGACAGGGGGAATGAGCAGTTCTTC.

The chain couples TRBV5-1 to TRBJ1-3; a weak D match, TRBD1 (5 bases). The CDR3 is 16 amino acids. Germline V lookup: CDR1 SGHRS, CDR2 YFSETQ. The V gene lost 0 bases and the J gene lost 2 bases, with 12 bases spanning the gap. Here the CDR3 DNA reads TGCGCCAGCAGCTTGGCCGGGGGGGTGACTGGAAACACCATATATTTT. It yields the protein CASSLAGGVTGNTIYF.